The source of this T cell receptor (beta chain) is a study of CXCR3-negative and CXCR3-positive naive CD8 T cells. Whole-study context: Roughly 1.5 +/- 0.3 million TRB reads came from each library, giving around 140 million in total. The study's findings and limits: Most assays were run on fresh PBMCs (CXCR3 expression partially decreased after cryopreservation). In CXCR3-positive naive cells, the TRB CDR3s were more hydrophobic than in CXCR3-negative naive cells.

In the case of this clonotype: The target antigen is unknown.

The TRB libraries of cDNA were built by UMI-labeled 5' RACE. TCRdb re-called the 5' RACE reads and gives one entry per CDR3 protein, without DNA. The sample includes roughly 93,000 distinct CDR3 sequences. Among CD8+ T cells, naive ones were CD45RO-CCR7+CD27+CD95-. This TCR was sampled from a human donor in good health. Some clones in this sample may be carry-over from other donors' samples. Sequences were obtained from naive CXCR3+ CD8+ T cells from blood. Subset: CD45RO-CCR7+CD27+CD95- naive CD8+ T cells expressing CXCR3 (TNR3+).

CDR3 residues: CSARQGPHEQYF. This chain connects TRBV29-1 to TRBJ2-7. The germline V gene encodes CDR1 SQVTM and CDR2 ANQGSEA. This CDR3 comprises 12 residues.